These 20 T cell receptor beta chains were all obtained from the same sample, sequenced in a study of T cells in Graves' hyperthyroidism and ophthalmopathy (dated 2019 in TCRdb). The library was built by means of multiplex PCR. Sequenced using an Illumina HiSeq 2000. The TCR beta CDR3 regions were amplified from RNA transcripts. For the first round of RT-PCR on the TCR CDR3, the HTBI primer set was used together with the Qiagen OneStep RT-PCR kit. TCRdb reprocessed the public reads (quality trimming at Q25 with fastp, clone calling with MiXCR) and kept in-frame beta chains. Every distinct CDR3 protein forms one entry, paired with its most common genes and DNA. This sample has 550,000 to 650,000 distinct CDR3 sequences in its table, and about 15% of those were observed once. The ten largest account for 5.8% of the sample. Sequencing was carried out using blood. These receptors were collected from a woman in her thirties with Graves' hyperthyroidism that later progressed to Graves' ophthalmopathy.

The chain carries TRBV7-3 and TRBJ2-7, with 11 bases matching TRBD1. V lost 6 bases and J lost 1; bases outside the gene matches: 8. Germline V gene lookup returns CDR1 SGHTA and CDR2 FQGTGA. CDR3 size: 16 residues. CDR3 protein: CASSPTGTGGSYEQYF. Here the CDR3 DNA reads TGTGCCAGCAGTCCCACGGGGACAGGGGGGTCCTACGAGCAGTACTTC.

In its sample, this clonotype was seen a few times. The chain links TRBV7-3 to TRBJ2-7; a weak D match, TRBD2 (5 bases). Germline CDR1 SGHTA, CDR2 FQGTGA. The CDR3 runs to 13 residues. V lost 1 base and J 5 bases, leaving 9 bases between the germline ends. The CDR3 region is CASSLSGLDEQYF. In DNA, the CDR3 is TGTGCCAGCAGCTTAAGTGGACTCGACGAGCAGTACTTC.

This clonotype was observed many times. The V and J genes are TRBV7-9 and TRBJ1-5; no clear D gene. The CDR3 consists of 18 residues. V gave up 0 bases and J gave up 4 bases, with 19 bases separating them. Per the germline V gene, CDR1 is SEHNR and CDR2 is FQNEAQ (reference sequence). CDR3 sequence: CASSLAYDTPNPNQPQHF. Here the CDR3 DNA reads TGTGCCAGCAGCTTAGCGTATGATACGCCTAATCCGAATCAGCCCCAGCATTTT.

This clonotype was seen many times. The chain combines TRBV9 with TRBJ2-3; the D call may be TRBD1 or TRBD2 (6 bases each). The CDR3 sequence is 19 residues long. Trimming removed 0 bases from V and 2 bases from J, with 22 bases in between. Germline assignment: CDR1 SGDLS and CDR2 YYNGEE. The CDR3 DNA follows: TGTGCCAGCAGCGTAGAAGTGTCGGGAGCAGGGGTGTACACAGATACGCAGTATTTT. It encodes CASSVEVSGAGVYTDTQYF.

Note on this clonotype: A read error may be the cause here, since a much bigger clone is one base away. The chain employs TRBV30 and TRBJ1-5; D is ambiguous. The CDR3 contains 12 residues. Per the germline V gene, CDR1 is GTSNPN and CDR2 is SVGIG (reference sequence). In nucleotides, the CDR3 is TGTGCCTGGAGTGTTAGCAATCAGCCCCAGCGTTTT. It codes for CAWSVSNQPQRF.

The chain uses TRBV7-9 and TRBJ2-6, with a possible D match to TRBD1 (5 bases). Germline V lookup: CDR1 SEHNR, CDR2 FQNEAQ (reference sequence). The V gene lost 5 bases and the J gene lost 2 bases, with 10 bases spanning the gap. The CDR3 sequence is 15 residues long. The CDR3 spells CASSTSGTGANVLTF. The CDR3 DNA reads TGTGCCAGCAGCACCTCAGGGACTGGGGCCAACGTCCTGACTTTC. The variable domain in full, completed from reference TRBV7-9 and TRBJ2-6, reads DTGVSQNPRHKITKRGQNVTFRCDPISEHNRLYWYRQTLGQGPEFLTYFQNEAQLEKSRLLSDRFSAERPKGSFSTLEIQRTEQGDSAMYLCASSTSGTGANVLTFGAGSRLTVL.

This clonotype was recorded at least ten times. This rearrangement joins TRBV2 to TRBJ2-5; 8 nucleotides line up with TRBD1. Germline V gene lookup returns CDR1 SNHLY and CDR2 FYNNEI. The CDR3 sequence is 12 residues long. Trimming took 10 bases from V and 2 from J; bases not matched to a gene: 3. This CDR3 is CANRQGQETQYF. The CDR3 DNA reads as TGTGCCAACCGACAGGGGCAAGAGACCCAGTACTTC.

V is TRBV20-1 and J is TRBJ1-2; D possibly corresponds to TRBD1 (6 bases). CDR1 and CDR2 from the germline V gene are DFQATT and SNEGSKA (reference sequence). The V gene lost 1 base and the J gene lost 4 bases, with 19 bases spanning the gap. The CDR3 runs 16 residues. CDR3 sequence (DNA): TGCAGTGCTAGAGCTGTAACAGGGTTTGACGCCTATGGCTACACCTTC. This gives the protein CSARAVTGFDAYGYTF.

This clonotype has a handful of counts. The chain carries TRBV24-1 and TRBJ2-2; D perhaps matches TRBD2 (6 bases). Germline V gene lookup returns CDR1 KGHDR and CDR2 SFDVKD. The CDR3 length is 16 residues. The V gene lost 0 bases and the J gene lost 6 bases, with 13 bases spanning the gap. The chain's CDR3 is CATSDLVGEEAGELFF. The CDR3 DNA follows: TGTGCCACCAGTGATTTGGTAGGGGAGGAAGCCGGGGAGCTGTTTTTT.

This clonotype was seen more than once but under ten times. The rearrangement links TRBV10-2 to TRBJ1-4; 8 bases line up with TRBD1. Germline lookup yields CDR1 WSHSY and CDR2 SAAADI. This CDR3 contains 14 residues. The V and J ends lost 7 bases and 8 bases, in that order; junction bases with no gene match: 9. The CDR3 nucleotides read TGCGCCAGCACCCCAGACAGGGGAGGGGAAAAACTGTTTTTT. It encodes CASTPDRGGEKLFF.

V is TRBV7-2 and J is TRBJ2-7, with no clear D. The germline CDR1 and CDR2 sequences are SGHTA and FQGNSA. The CDR3 loop spans 15 amino acids. V was cut by 1 base and J by 0 bases, with 10 bases left in between. Here the CDR3 reads CASSLGARASYEQYF. CDR3 bases: TGTGCCAGCAGCTTAGGGGCCCGAGCCTCCTACGAGCAGTACTTC.

This chain connects TRBV5-1 to TRBJ1-1; 8 bases align to TRBD1. Germline V gene data show CDR1 as SGHRS and CDR2 as YFSETQ. Trimming took 4 bases from V and 1 from J; bases not matched to a gene: 6. This CDR3 comprises 15 residues. CDR3 bases: TGCGCCAGCAGCCGCGACAGGGGCTGGAACACTGAAGCTTTCTTT. It specifies CASSRDRGWNTEAFF.

In this sample, this clonotype turned up many times. This chain's CDR3 is CATSRALRDRHNSPLHF. The CDR3 DNA is TGTGCCACCAGCAGAGCTCTCCGGGACAGACATAATTCACCCCTCCACTTT. V and J are TRBV15 and TRBJ1-6; 7 bases align to TRBD1. Unmatched junction bases numbered 8, after V lost 1 base and J lost 5 bases. Germline V gene data show CDR1 as LNHNV and CDR2 as YYDKDF (reference sequence). The CDR3 covers 17 residues.

This clonotype was seen a handful of times. V gene TRBV5-5 combines with J gene TRBJ2-7, with a tentative D call TRBD2 (6 bases). V was cut by 7 bases and J by 2 bases, with 16 bases left in between. This CDR3 has 14 residues. CDR1 is SGHKS and CDR2 is YYEKEE in the germline V gene (reference sequence). CDR3 amino acids: CASVPPSETYEQYF. CDR3 sequence (DNA): TGTGCCAGCGTCCCGCCTAGCGAAACCTACGAGCAGTACTTC.

The chain employs TRBV5-6 and TRBJ2-7; 8 positions match TRBD2. CDR1 is SGHDT, CDR2 YYEEEE, per germline. V lost 3 bases, J lost 1 base, and 6 bases stayed unmatched. CDR3 length: 15 residues. The CDR3 loop is CASSSRGLVSYEQYF. The CDR3 DNA is TGTGCCAGCAGCTCCCGGGGACTAGTATCCTACGAGCAGTACTTC.

CDR3 sequence reads: CAWGTQGADEKLFF. CDR3 DNA sequence: TGTGCCTGGGGTACTCAGGGGGCTGATGAAAAACTGTTTTTT. V gene TRBV30 combines with J gene TRBJ1-4; 8 positions match TRBD1. The germline CDR1 and CDR2 sequences are GTSNPN and SVGIG (reference sequence). The ends lost 5 bases at V and 6 bases at J; junction bases unmatched: 8. The CDR3 is 14 residues long. Filled out from reference TRBV30 and TRBJ1-4, the complete variable domain reads SQTIHQWPATLVQPVGSPLSLECTVEGTSNPNLYWYRQAAGRGLQLLFYSVGIGQISSEVPQNLSASRPQDRQFILSSKKLLLSDSGFYLCAWGTQGADEKLFFGSGTQLSVL.

This clonotype came up many times. The genes are TRBV7-9 and TRBJ2-5; maybe TRBD1 (6 bases). The CDR3 totals 16 residues. Germline CDR1 SEHNR, CDR2 FQNEAQ (reference sequence). Trimming removed 5 bases at V and 10 bases at J, with 26 bases between. The CDR3 region has the DNA TGTGCCAGCAGCCCAGGCGTAGGGGGTCCCGAGGTAGACCAGTACTTC. This gives the protein CASSPGVGGPEVDQYF. The full variable domain, its missing parts supplied by reference TRBV7-9 and TRBJ2-5, is DTGVSQNPRHKITKRGQNVTFRCDPISEHNRLYWYRQTLGQGPEFLTYFQNEAQLEKSRLLSDRFSAERPKGSFSTLEIQRTEQGDSAMYLCASSPGVGGPEVDQYFGPGTRLLVL.

This clonotype was detected ten times or more. This chain connects TRBV12-3 or TRBV12-4 to TRBJ1-2; D is unclear. V shed 3 bases and J shed 8 bases, with 7 bases lying between them. The CDR3 totals 11 residues. CDR3 sequence reads: CASSFGPGYTF. CDR3 in DNA: TGTGCCAGCAGTTTTGGTCCGGGCTACACCTTC.

The chain recombines TRBV25-1 with TRBJ2-2, with 7 nucleotides matching TRBD2. With V trimmed by 2 bases and J by 8 bases, 8 bases remained unmatched. Germline-derived CDR1 and CDR2 are MGHDK and SYGVNS. The CDR3 extends over 15 amino acids. CDR3 protein: CASSERRLAGGELFF. CDR3 bases: TGTGCCAGCAGTGAACGGAGACTAGCCGGTGGGGAGCTGTTTTTT.

The V gene is TRBV2, the J gene TRBJ2-1; possibly TRBD2 for D (5 bases). The germline V and J ends were trimmed by 4 bases and 3 bases, with 7 bases remaining between them. Per germline, CDR1 SNHLY and CDR2 FYNNEI. This CDR3 region has 13 residues. CDR3 DNA sequence: TGTGCCAGCAGTGGGACTTTCTACAATGAGCAGTTCTTC. It codes for CASSGTFYNEQFF.